This T cell receptor beta chain was recovered during a study of T cells in Graves' hyperthyroidism and ophthalmopathy. Findings and caveats of the study: Ophthalmopathy was told apart from stable hyperthyroidism by a 13 V-J model.

Per the germline V gene, CDR1 is DFQATT and CDR2 is SNEGSKA (reference sequence). V lost 1 base and J 2 bases, leaving 9 bases between the germline ends. The CDR3 has 13 amino acids. As regards this clonotype: The antigen is unknown.

RNA transcripts provided the source from which TCR beta CDR3 regions were amplified. With the HTBI primer set, the TCR CDR3 went through a first round of RT-PCR. TCRdb redid the calling of the multiplex PCR reads with MiXCR, one entry per CDR3 protein. The sample holds 550,000 to 700,000 distinct CDR3 sequences, about 45% seen once. This receptor was taken from an adult woman with Graves' disease, either hyperthyroidism or ophthalmopathy (not recorded which). The gene calls are TRBV20-1 and TRBJ2-7, with D uncertain. The specimen was peripheral blood or thyroid tissue (not recorded which). CDR3: CSARVASAYEQYF. CDR3 nucleotides: TGCAGTGCTAGAGTTGCCAGTGCCTACGAGCAGTACTTC.